This TCR beta chain came from a study of control samples from healthy donors and cancer patients. Germline loops: CDR1 SGHTA, CDR2 FQGTGA. V lost 5 bases and J lost 2; bases outside the gene matches: 0. This CDR3 contains 13 residues. Assay used: immunoSEQ multiplex PCR; TCRdb lists only in-frame clones, some missing. The profile shows tens of thousands of clones, less than 90% of them singletons. The chain has TRBV7-3 and TRBJ1-5; 7 bases are shared with TRBD1. The sample taken for sequencing was PBMCs. The sequence came from a woman between 45 and 60 years old with colorectal cancer. The CDR3 region is CASSQGGNQPQHF. DNA for the CDR3: TGTGCCAGCAGCCAGGGGGGCAATCAGCCCCAGCATTTT.